This T cell receptor (beta chain) was obtained from a study of T cells after yellow fever vaccination. Study in general: SMART-Seq v4 Ultra Low Input prepared libraries from low-cell fractions.

Whole-study results and caveats: Clones that expanded after primary vaccination mostly reappeared after the booster (just under 98% CD4, approximately 87% CD8). The appearance of a small share of clonotypes in both CD4 and CD8 compartments was observed.

TCRdb redid the calling of the 5' RACE reads with MiXCR, one entry per CDR3 protein. This sample has about 300,000 distinct CDR3 sequences; 8.7% occur once, and the top ten carry approximately 3.5%. The ends were cut back, 3 bases at V and 1 base at J, with 7 bases in the middle. The CDR3 is made up of 13 amino acids. Germline-derived CDR1 and CDR2 are DFQATT and SNEGSKA (reference sequence). To note about this clonotype: Its specificity is unknown.

The sample was CD4+ T cells sorted from PBMCs, taken 5 days after the yellow fever booster vaccination. The chain combines TRBV20-1 with TRBJ2-1; D gene ambiguous. This clonotype originated in a man between 18 and 35 years old who received the YFV17D yellow fever vaccine. The CDR3 spells CSASFGSYNEQFF. CDR3 coding DNA: TGCAGTGCTAGTTTTGGATCCTACAATGAGCAGTTCTTC.